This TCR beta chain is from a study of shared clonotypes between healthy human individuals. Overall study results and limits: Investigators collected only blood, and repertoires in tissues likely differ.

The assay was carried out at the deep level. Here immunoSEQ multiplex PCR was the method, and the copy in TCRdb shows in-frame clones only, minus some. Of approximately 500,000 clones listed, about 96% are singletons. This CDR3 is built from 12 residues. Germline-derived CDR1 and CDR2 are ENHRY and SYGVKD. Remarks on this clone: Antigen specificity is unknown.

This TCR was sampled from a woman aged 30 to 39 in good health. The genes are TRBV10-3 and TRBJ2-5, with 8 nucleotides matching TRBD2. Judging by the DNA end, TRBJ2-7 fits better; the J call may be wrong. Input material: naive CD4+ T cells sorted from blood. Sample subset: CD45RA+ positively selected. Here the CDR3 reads CATGGPSYEQYF. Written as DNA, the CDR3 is TGTGCCACGGGAGGGCCCTCCTACGAGCAGTACTTC.